The present T cell receptor (beta chain) was sequenced within a study of breast tumors, draining lymph nodes, adjacent tissues. General study points: Findings are consistent with lymph node origin and intratumoral expansion of most tumor T cells. Tumor repertoires ranked between lymph nodes and nontumor tissue in diversity, with V and J gene preferences.

A single record per CDR3 protein comes from TCRdb applying MiXCR to the multiplex PCR reads. The sample contains fewer than 200,000 distinct CDR3 sequences, roughly 30% of which appear only once. About this clonotype: Its antigen is currently unknown. A much larger clonotype is one base distant, so this may be a read error.

Breast cancer patients provided tissue from their axillary draining lymph nodes. The CDR3 is 11 amino acids. Germline V gene lookup returns CDR1 SGHNT and CDR2 YYREEE (reference sequence). The sample was axillary lymph node tissue. The TCR originated in a female donor with breast cancer. Some clones in this sample may be carry-over from other donors' samples. The J gene is TRBJ2-1, the V gene TRBV5-4; TRBD1 or TRBD2 may be the D gene (5 bases each). The CDR3 sequence: CTSTSGAEQFF. Written as DNA, the CDR3 is TGTACCAGCACCTCCGGGGCTGAGCAGTTCTTC.